Reported below is one T cell receptor beta chain. The sample originates from a study of shared clonotypes between healthy human individuals. Trimming pared 6 bases from V and 1 base from J, leaving 6 bases between. This CDR3 contains 12 residues. Germline assignment: CDR1 KGHSH and CDR2 LQKENI. Nashville, Tennessee was home to all donors, who were Caucasian adults. Roughly 93 million PBMCs supplied genomic DNA for unsorted samples. Profiling relied on immunoSEQ multiplex PCR, and the TCRdb table lists in-frame clones only, not all of them. The sample has 450,000 to 650,000 clones, around 78% seen once.

The sample was PBMCs. This clonotype originated in a woman in her forties in good health. Some clones in this sample may be carry-over from other donors' samples. The V call is TRBV18, the J call TRBJ1-1; D unresolved. In DNA form, the CDR3 reads TGTGCCAGCTCCCGGGGGAACACTGAAGCTTTCTTT. The encoded protein is CASSRGNTEAFF.